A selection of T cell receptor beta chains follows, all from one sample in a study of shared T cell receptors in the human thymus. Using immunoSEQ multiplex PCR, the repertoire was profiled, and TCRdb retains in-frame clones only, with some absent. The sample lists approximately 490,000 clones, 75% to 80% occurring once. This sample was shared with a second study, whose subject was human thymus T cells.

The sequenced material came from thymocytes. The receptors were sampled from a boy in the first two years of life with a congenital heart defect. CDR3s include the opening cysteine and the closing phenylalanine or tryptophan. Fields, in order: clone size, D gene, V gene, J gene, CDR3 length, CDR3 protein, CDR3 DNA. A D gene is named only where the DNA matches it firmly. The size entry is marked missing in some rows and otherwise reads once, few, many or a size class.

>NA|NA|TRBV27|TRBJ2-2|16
CASRQFQGRDTGELFF
TGTGCCAGCAGACAATTCCAGGGAAGGGACACCGGGGAGCTGTTTTTT
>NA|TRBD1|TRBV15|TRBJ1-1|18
CATSRDLGGQGGCGEAFF
TGTGCCACCAGCAGAGATCTGGGGGGACAGGGAGGATGTGGTGAAGCTTTCTTT
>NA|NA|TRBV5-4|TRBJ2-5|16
CASSLEGARAGETQYF
TGTGCCAGCAGCTTGGAGGGAGCAAGAGCAGGAGAGACCCAGTACTTC
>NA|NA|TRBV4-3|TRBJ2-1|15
CASSHGDRTDNEQFF
TGCGCCAGCAGCCACGGAGACAGAACGGACAATGAGCAGTTCTTC
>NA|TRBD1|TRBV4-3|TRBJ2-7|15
CASSQWGQGVYEQYF
TGCGCCAGCAGCCAATGGGGACAGGGAGTCTACGAGCAGTACTTC
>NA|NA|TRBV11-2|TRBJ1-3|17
CASSSSTDSISGNTIYF
TGTGCCAGCAGCTCCTCGACAGACAGCATCTCTGGAAACACCATATATTTT
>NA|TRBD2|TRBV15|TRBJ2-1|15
CATSPPSGHYNEQFF
TGTGCCACCAGCCCGCCTAGCGGCCATTACAATGAGCAGTTCTTC
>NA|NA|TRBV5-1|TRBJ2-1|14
CASSLEYSNNEQFF
TGCGCCAGCAGCTTGGAGTACAGCAACAATGAGCAGTTCTTC
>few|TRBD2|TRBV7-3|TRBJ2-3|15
CASSPRGLSTDTQYF
TGTGCCAGCAGCCCGAGGGGACTAAGCACAGATACGCAGTATTTT
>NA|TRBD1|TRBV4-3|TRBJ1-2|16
CASSPTQGAFDYGYTF
TGCGCCAGCAGCCCTACTCAGGGGGCATTCGACTATGGCTACACCTTC
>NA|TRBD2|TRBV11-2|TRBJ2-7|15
CASSWRAGVSYEQYF
TGTGCCAGCAGCTGGCGAGCGGGAGTCTCCTACGAGCAGTACTTC
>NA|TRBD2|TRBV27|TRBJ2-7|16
CASSLTSSGHGYEQYF
TGTGCCAGCAGTCTAACTTCTAGCGGCCATGGCTACGAGCAGTACTTC
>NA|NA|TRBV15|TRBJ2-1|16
CATSRDRGSSYNEQFF
TGTGCCACCAGCAGAGATCGGGGGAGCTCCTACAATGAGCAGTTCTTC
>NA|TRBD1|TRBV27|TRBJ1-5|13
CASSEGGGQPQHF
TGTGCCAGCAGTGAAGGGGGCGGTCAGCCCCAGCATTTT
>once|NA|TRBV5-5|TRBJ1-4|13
CASSMDSNEKLFF
TGTGCCAGCAGCATGGACAGTAATGAAAAACTGTTTTTT
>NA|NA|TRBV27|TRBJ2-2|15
CASSGEVGGTGELFF
TGTGCCAGCAGTGGTGAAGTTGGCGGCACCGGGGAGCTGTTTTTT
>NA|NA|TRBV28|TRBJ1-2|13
CASSFPGVYGYTF
TGTGCCAGCAGTTTCCCCGGGGTTTATGGCTACACCTTC
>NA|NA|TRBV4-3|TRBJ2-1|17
CASSQEENRVLVDEQFF
TGCGCCAGCAGCCAAGAAGAGAACAGGGTGTTGGTGGATGAGCAGTTCTTC
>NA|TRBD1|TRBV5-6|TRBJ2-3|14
CASSLQGAGDTQYF
TGTGCCAGCAGCTTACAGGGGGCAGGGGATACGCAGTATTTT
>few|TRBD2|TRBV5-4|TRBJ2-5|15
CASRYTGTSDGTQYF
TGTGCCAGCAGGTACACCGGGACTAGCGACGGGACCCAGTACTTC
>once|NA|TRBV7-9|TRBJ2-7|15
CASSLAHATPYEQYF
TGTGCCAGCAGCTTAGCGCATGCGACTCCCTACGAGCAGTACTTC
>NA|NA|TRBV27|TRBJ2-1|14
CASIRGSSYNEQFF
TGTGCCAGCATTAGAGGGAGCTCCTACAATGAGCAGTTCTTC